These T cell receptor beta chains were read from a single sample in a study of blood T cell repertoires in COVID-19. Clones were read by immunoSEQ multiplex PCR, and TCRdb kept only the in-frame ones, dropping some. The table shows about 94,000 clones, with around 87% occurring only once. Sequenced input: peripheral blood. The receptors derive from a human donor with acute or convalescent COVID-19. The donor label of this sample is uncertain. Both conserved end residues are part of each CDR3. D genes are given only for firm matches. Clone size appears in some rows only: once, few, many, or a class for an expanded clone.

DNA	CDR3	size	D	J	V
TGTGCCAGCTCACCCCCAGGCCGTCGCTCTGGAAACACCATATATTTT	CASSPPGRRSGNTIYF	once	-	TRBJ1-3	TRBV18
TGTGCCAGCAGCTTGGATATTCACAGGAACTTCAACGAGCAGTACTTC	CASSLDIHRNFNEQYF	-	-	TRBJ2-7	TRBV5-4
TGTGCCAGCAGTGAATGGCAGGGTAAAGGCTACGAGCAGTACTTC	CASSEWQGKGYEQYF	-	-	TRBJ2-7	TRBV2
TGTGCCACCAGTGATTACAAGCGTGAGCAGTTCTTC	CATSDYKREQFF	-	-	TRBJ2-1	TRBV24-1
TGTGCCACTTCGAGAAGTTTCTCCTACGAGCAGTACTTC	CATSRSFSYEQYF	-	-	TRBJ2-7	TRBV15
TGTGCCAGCAGTTACTCCCAGGGAAACTCCTACGAGCAGTACTTC	CASSYSQGNSYEQYF	-	-	TRBJ2-7	TRBV6-6
TGTGCTAGTGGGTCGGTAGCGGGGGGCAGTAGAGCCTACAATGAGCAGTTCTTC	CASGSVAGGSRAYNEQFF	once	TRBD2	TRBJ2-1	TRBV12-5
TGCGCCAGCAGCTCCTCGACAGGGGGACAGGATACGCAGTATTTT	CASSSSTGGQDTQYF	-	TRBD1	TRBJ2-3	TRBV5-1
TGTGCCTGGAGTGTACAGCAGGGGGAGACCCAGTACTTC	CAWSVQQGETQYF	-	-	TRBJ2-5	TRBV30
TGTGCCAGCAGCTTAGGGCAGACAGCCTTCTTT	CASSLGQTAFF	-	-	TRBJ1-1	TRBV7-9
TGTGCCTCTGACAGGGGTTGGGGCTACACCTTC	CASDRGWGYTF	-	TRBD1	TRBJ1-2	TRBV30
TGTGCCAGTAGTAAGGACAGGGTTCCGGACGAGCAGTACTTC	CASSKDRVPDEQYF	-	TRBD1	TRBJ2-7	TRBV19
TGCGCCAGCAGCTTGGTTCTAGCCCCCCCCACAGATACGCAGTATTTT	CASSLVLAPPTDTQYF	-	-	TRBJ2-3	TRBV5-1
TGCGCCAGCAGCCAAGTGCCGGTGGGAAACACCATATATTTT	CASSQVPVGNTIYF	-	-	TRBJ1-3	TRBV4-1
TGTGCCAGCAGCCTAGGACAGGGCAGGGTAGAGACCCAGTACTTC	CASSLGQGRVETQYF	-	TRBD1	TRBJ2-5	TRBV6-2/TRBV6-3
TGTGCCAGCAGTCCCCAGGGACAGGGGTACGAGCAGTACTTC	CASSPQGQGYEQYF	-	TRBD1	TRBJ2-7	TRBV2
TGCGCCAGCAGTGAGTTCTTGAACACTGAAGCTTTCTTT	CASSEFLNTEAFF	few	-	TRBJ1-1	TRBV10-2
TGTGCCAGCAGCTTAGTTGCAGTAAGCACAGATACGCAGTATTTT	CASSLVAVSTDTQYF	-	-	TRBJ2-3	TRBV7-6
TGCGCCAGCAGCCAAGATAGAGAGAAGCCCCTCCACTTT	CASSQDREKPLHF	-	-	TRBJ1-6	TRBV4-3
TGTGCCAGCAGCGTCCGGGACAGGTCTAATTCACCCCTCCACTTT	CASSVRDRSNSPLHF	once	TRBD1	TRBJ1-6	TRBV7-8
TGTGCCAGCAGCTGGGACAGGGTGGGGGAGCAGTACTTC	CASSWDRVGEQYF	-	TRBD1	TRBJ2-7	TRBV7-8
TGTGCCGTACTCTGGGGCAACACCATATATTTT	CAVLWGNTIYF	few	-	TRBJ1-3	TRBV6-5
TGTGCCAGCAGTCCTTCATTTCCCAGGCCACCTCGGGGCAATGAGCAGTTCTTC	CASSPSFPRPPRGNEQFF	-	-	TRBJ2-1	TRBV28
TGTGCCAGCAGAACCCGTCACCGGGGGGCTAAAGAGACCCAGTACTTC	CASRTRHRGAKETQYF	-	-	TRBJ2-5	TRBV28
TGTGCCTGGGGAGAAGCAGGGAATGGGGCCAACGTCCTGACTTTC	CAWGEAGNGANVLTF	-	-	TRBJ2-6	TRBV30
TGTGCCAGCAGCTTAGCGGCATCGGGGGGACAAGAGACCCAGTACTTC	CASSLAASGGQETQYF	-	TRBD2	TRBJ2-5	TRBV11-1
TGCGCCAGCAGCCGGCGGGACGGTTACGAGCAGTACTTC	CASSRRDGYEQYF	few	-	TRBJ2-7	TRBV4-1
TGTGCCACCAGTGAGTCGACAGAGAGCAATCAGCCCCAGCATTTT	CATSESTESNQPQHF	-	-	TRBJ1-5	TRBV24-1
TGTGCCAGCGGCGCGGGGGGACGCACAGATACGCAGTATTTT	CASGAGGRTDTQYF	-	TRBD2	TRBJ2-3	TRBV6-4